This T cell receptor beta chain was retrieved from a study of lymphopenia after photon versus proton radiotherapy. Findings and caveats of the study: Authors raise, but do not show, better survival with proton therapy. Under photons, naive T cells and diversity fell while effector/memory populations rose. Post-nadir TCR diversity decline inversely tracked overall survival among those who died. Oligoclonal CD8+ Temra expansion after nadir drove photon patients' diversity drop.

Trimming at V came to 1 base and at J to 3 bases, leaving 3 bases not matched to a gene. This CDR3 spans 14 amino acids. The V gene's germline CDR1 is SGHTA and CDR2 FQGNSA. Clones were read by immunoSEQ multiplex PCR, and TCRdb kept only the in-frame ones, dropping some. The profile shows around 64,000 clones, roughly 87% of them singletons. As for this clone: Its antigen is still unknown.

The specimen comprised peripheral blood, sampled from a patient treated with proton-based radiotherapy. The receptor was isolated from a man of 80 years or more with esophageal cancer. V is TRBV7-2 and J is TRBJ2-7; 7 bases are shared with TRBD2. CDR3 region: CASSLGGTIYEQYF. The CDR3, as DNA: TGTGCCAGCAGCTTAGGTGGGACTATCTACGAGCAGTACTTC.